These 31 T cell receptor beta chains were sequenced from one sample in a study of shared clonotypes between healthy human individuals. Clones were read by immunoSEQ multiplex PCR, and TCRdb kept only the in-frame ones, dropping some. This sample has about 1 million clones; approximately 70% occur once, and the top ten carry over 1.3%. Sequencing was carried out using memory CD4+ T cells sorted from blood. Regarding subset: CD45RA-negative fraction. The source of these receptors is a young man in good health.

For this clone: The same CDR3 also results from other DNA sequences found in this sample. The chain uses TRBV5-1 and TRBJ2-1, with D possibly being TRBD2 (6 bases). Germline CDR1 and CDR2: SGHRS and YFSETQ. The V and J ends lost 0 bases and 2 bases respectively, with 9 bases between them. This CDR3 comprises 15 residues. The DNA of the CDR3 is TGCGCCAGCAGCTTGGCGGGGGAAACCTACAATGAGCAGTTCTTC. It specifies CASSLAGETYNEQFF.

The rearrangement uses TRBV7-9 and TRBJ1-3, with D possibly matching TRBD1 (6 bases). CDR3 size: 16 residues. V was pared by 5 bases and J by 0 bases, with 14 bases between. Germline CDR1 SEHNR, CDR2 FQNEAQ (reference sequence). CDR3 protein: CASSATGQGSGNTIYF. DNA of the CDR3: TGTGCCAGCAGCGCAACGGGACAAGGCTCTGGAAACACCATATATTTT.

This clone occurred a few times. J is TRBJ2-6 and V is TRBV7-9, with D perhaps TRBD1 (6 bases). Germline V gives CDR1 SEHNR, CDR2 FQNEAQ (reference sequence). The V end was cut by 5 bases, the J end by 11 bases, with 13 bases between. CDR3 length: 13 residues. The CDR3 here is CASSAGTGHVLTF. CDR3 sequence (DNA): TGTGCCAGCAGCGCTGGCACAGGGCACGTCCTGACTTTC.

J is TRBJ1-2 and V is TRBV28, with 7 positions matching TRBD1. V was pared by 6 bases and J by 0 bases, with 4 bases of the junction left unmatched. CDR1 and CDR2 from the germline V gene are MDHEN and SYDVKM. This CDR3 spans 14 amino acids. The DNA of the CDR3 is TGTGCCAGCAGGCGGGACAGCTCTAACTATGGCTACACCTTC. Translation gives CASRRDSSNYGYTF.

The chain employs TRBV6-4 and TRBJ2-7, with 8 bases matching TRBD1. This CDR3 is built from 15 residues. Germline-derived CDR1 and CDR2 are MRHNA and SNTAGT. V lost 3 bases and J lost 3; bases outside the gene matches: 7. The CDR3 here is CASSELTGDSYEQYF. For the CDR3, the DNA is TGTGCCAGCAGTGAACTGACAGGGGACAGCTACGAGCAGTACTTC.

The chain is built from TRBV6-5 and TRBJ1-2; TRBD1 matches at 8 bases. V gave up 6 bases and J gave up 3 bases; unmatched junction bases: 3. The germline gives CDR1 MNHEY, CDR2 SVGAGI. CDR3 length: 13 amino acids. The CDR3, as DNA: TGTGCCAGCAGCCGCAGGGGGCACTATGGCTACACCTTC. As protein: CASSRRGHYGYTF.

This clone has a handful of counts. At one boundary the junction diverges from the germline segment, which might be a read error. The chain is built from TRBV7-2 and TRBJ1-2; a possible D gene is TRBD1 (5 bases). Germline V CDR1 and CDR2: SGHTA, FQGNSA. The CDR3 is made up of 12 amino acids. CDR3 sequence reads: CASSRRQSTVNF. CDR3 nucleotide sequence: TGTGCCAGCAGCCGCCGACAGTCTACGGTGAACTTC.

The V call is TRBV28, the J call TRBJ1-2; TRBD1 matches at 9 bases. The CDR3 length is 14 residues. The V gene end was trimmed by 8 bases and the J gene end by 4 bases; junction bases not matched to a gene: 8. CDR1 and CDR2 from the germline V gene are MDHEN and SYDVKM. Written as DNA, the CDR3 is TGTGCCAGCGCCCCGGGACAGGGTCGCTATGGCTACACCTTC. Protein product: CASAPGQGRYGYTF.

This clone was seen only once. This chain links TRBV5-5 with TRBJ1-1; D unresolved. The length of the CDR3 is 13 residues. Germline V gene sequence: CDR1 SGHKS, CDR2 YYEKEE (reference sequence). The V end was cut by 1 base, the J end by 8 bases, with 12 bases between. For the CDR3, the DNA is TGTGCCAGCAGCTTGATGGGGTCGGGGGAAGCTTTCTTT. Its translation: CASSLMGSGEAFF.

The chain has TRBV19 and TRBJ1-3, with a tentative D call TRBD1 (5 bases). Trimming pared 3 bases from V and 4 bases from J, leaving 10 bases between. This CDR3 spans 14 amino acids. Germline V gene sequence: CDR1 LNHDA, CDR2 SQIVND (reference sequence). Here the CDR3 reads CASSIRTLGNTIYF. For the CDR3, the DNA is TGTGCCAGTAGTATCCGGACATTGGGAAACACCATATATTTT.

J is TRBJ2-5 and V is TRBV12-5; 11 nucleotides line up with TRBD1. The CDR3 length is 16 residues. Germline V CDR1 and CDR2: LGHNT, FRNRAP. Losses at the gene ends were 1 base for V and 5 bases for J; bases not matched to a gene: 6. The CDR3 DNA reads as TGTGCTAGTGGTTTGGGCAGGACAGGGGGCTTCGAGACCCAGTACTTC. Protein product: CASGLGRTGGFETQYF.

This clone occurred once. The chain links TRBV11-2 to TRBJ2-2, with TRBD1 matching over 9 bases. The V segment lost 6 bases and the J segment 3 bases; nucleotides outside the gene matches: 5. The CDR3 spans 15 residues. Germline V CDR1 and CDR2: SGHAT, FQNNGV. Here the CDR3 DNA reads TGTGCCAGCAGGACGGGACAGGGATACACCGGGGAGCTGTTTTTT. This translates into CASRTGQGYTGELFF.

The CDR3 protein is CASKTGATNYGYTF. The CDR3 DNA reads as TGTGCCAGCAAAACCGGGGCTACTAACTATGGCTACACCTTC. The chain is built from TRBV28 and TRBJ1-2; possibly TRBD1 for D (5 bases). The V and J ends lost 7 bases and 0 bases respectively, with 12 bases between them. Per the germline V gene, CDR1 is MDHEN and CDR2 is SYDVKM. The CDR3 sequence is 14 residues long.

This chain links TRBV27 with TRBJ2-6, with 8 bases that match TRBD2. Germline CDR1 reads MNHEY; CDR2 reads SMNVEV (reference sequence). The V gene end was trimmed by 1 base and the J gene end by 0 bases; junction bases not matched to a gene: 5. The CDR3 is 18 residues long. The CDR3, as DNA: TGTGCCAGCAGTTTATATACGGGAGGGTACTCTGGGGCCAACGTCCTGACTTTC. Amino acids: CASSLYTGGYSGANVLTF.

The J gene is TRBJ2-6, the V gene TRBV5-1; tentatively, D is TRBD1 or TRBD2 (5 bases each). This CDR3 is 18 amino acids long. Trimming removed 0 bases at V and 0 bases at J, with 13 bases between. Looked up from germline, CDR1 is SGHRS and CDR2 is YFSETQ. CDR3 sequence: CASSLVGAPYSGANVLTF. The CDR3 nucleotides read TGCGCCAGCAGCTTGGTCGGGGCTCCCTACTCTGGGGCCAACGTCCTGACTTTC.

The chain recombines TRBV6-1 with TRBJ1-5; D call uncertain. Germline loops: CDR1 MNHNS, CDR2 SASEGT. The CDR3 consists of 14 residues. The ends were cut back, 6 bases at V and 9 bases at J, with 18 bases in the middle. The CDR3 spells CASRMAQVPRPQHF. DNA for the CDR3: TGTGCCAGCAGGATGGCGCAGGTACCTCGGCCCCAGCATTTT.

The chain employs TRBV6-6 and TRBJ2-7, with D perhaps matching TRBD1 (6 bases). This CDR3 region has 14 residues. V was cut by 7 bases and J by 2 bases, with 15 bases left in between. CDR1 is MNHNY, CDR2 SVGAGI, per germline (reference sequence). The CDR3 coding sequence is TGTGCCAGCAATGACCGCCAGGGGACCTACGAGCAGTACTTC. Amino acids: CASNDRQGTYEQYF.

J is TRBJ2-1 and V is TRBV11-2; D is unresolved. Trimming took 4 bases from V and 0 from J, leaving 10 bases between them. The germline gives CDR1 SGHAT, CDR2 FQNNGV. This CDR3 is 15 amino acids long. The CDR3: CASSSRAGSYNEQFF. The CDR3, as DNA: TGTGCCAGCAGCTCTCGGGCCGGCTCCTACAATGAGCAGTTCTTC.

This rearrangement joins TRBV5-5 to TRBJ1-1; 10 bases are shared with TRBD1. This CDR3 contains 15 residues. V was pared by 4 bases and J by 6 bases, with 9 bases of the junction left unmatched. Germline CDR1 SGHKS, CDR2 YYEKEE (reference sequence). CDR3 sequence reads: CASSLTPTGGSEAFF. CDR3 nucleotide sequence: TGTGCCAGCAGCCTAACCCCGACAGGGGGCTCTGAAGCTTTCTTT.

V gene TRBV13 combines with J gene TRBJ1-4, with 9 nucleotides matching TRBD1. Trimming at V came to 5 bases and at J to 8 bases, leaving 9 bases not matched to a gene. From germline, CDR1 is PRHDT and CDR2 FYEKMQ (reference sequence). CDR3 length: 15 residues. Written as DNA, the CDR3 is TGTGCCAGCAGCATCCGGGACAGGGTTTACGAAAAACTGTTTTTT. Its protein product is CASSIRDRVYEKLFF. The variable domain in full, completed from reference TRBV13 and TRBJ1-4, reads AAGVIQSPRHLIKEKRETATLKCYPIPRHDTVYWYQQGPGQDPQFLISFYEKMQSDKGSIPDRFSAQQFSDYHSELNMSSLELGDSALYFCASSIRDRVYEKLFFGSGTQLSVL.

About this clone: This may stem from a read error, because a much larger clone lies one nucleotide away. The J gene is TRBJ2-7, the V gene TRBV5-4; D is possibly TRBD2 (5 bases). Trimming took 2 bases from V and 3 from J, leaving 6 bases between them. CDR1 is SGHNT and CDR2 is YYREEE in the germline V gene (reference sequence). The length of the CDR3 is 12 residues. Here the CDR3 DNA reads TGTGCCAGCAGCTTCGGGGACTACGAGCAGTACTTC. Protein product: CASSFGDYEQYF.

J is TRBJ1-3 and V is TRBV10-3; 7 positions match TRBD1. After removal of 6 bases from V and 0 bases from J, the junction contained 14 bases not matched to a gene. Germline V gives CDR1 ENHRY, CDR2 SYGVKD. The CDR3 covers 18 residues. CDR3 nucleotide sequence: TGTGCCATCAGGGGAGACAGGGTGAGGGGAGACTCTGGAAACACCATATATTTT. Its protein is CAIRGDRVRGDSGNTIYF.

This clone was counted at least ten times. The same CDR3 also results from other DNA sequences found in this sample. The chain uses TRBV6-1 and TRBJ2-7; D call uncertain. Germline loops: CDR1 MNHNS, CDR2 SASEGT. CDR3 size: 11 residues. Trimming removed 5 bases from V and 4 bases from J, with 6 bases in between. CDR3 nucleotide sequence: TGTGCCAGCAGTCAAACATACGAGCAGTACTTC. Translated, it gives CASSQTYEQYF.

Written as DNA, the CDR3 is TGTGCCAGCAGTCCTCCCGGGAGCTCCTACGAGCAGTACTTC. It encodes CASSPPGSSYEQYF. The chain combines TRBV27 with TRBJ2-7; perhaps TRBD2 as D (6 bases). Trimming took 5 bases from V and 0 from J, leaving 11 bases between them. Germline V gene sequence: CDR1 MNHEY, CDR2 SMNVEV (reference sequence). The CDR3 is made up of 14 amino acids.

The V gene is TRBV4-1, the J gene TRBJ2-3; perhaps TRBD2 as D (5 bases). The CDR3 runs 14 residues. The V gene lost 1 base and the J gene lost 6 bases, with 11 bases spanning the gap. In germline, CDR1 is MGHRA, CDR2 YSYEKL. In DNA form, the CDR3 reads TGCGCCAGCAGCCAAGCCGGGGTCGTCGATACGCAGTATTTT. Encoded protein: CASSQAGVVDTQYF.

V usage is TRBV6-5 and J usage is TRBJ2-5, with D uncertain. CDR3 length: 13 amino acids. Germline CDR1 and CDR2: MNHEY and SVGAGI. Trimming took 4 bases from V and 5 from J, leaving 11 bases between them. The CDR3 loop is CASSFPGMETQYF. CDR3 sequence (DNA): TGTGCCAGCAGTTTCCCAGGAATGGAGACCCAGTACTTC.

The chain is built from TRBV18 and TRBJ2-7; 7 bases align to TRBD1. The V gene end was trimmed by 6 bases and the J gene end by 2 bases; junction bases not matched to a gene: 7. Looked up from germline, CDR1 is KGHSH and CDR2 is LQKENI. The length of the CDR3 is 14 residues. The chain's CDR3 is CASSQGQAAYEQYF. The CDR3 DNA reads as TGTGCCAGCTCCCAAGGACAGGCGGCCTACGAGCAGTACTTC.

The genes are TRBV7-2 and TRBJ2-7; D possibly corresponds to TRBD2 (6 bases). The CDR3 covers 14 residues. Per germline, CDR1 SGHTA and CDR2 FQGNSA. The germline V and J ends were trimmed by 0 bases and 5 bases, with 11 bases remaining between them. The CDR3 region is CASSLAGGQNEQYF. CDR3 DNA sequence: TGTGCCAGCAGCTTAGCGGGAGGACAAAACGAGCAGTACTTC.

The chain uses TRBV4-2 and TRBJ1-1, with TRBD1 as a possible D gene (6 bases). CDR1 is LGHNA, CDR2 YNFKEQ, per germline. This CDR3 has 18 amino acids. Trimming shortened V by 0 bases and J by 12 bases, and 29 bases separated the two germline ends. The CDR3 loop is CASSQDWSSRGPTPSTFF. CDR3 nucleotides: TGTGCCAGCAGCCAAGATTGGAGTAGCAGGGGCCCTACCCCCTCGACTTTCTTT.

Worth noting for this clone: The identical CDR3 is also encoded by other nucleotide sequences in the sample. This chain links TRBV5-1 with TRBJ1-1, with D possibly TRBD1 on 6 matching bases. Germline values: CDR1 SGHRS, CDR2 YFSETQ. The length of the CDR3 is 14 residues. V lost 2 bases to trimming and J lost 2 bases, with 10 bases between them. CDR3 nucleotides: TGCGCCAGCAGCTTAACAGGGCTCAACACTGAAGCTTTCTTT. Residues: CASSLTGLNTEAFF.

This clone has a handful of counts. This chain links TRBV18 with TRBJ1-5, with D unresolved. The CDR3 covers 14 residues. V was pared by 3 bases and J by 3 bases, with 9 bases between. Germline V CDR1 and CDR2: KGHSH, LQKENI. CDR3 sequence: CASSPGTLNQPQHF. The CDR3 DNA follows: TGTGCCAGCTCACCGGGAACCCTCAATCAGCCCCAGCATTTT.